The source of this T cell receptor (beta chain) is a study of T cells expressing NK-cell markers. Study outcomes and limitations: HCMV specificity of the expanded NKG2C+ T cell clones was not established.

No DNA is given; TCRdb re-called the 5' RACE reads and lists each CDR3 protein once. Recorded for this sample: 300,000 to 500,000 distinct CDR3 sequences. As regards this clonotype: Its antigen is not identified.

Germline CDR1 and CDR2: MGHRA and YSYEKL. This CDR3 is 13 amino acids long. Sequenced sample: blood T cells: a sorted CD56 or NKG2C T cell subset, CD4+ or CD8+ T cells, or bulk PBMC T cells (not recorded which). The clonotype comes from a woman in her fifties or sixties in good health. V gene TRBV4-1 combines with J gene TRBJ2-1; TCRdb selects TRBD2, and the lack of DNA leaves this call unchecked. Here the CDR3 reads CASSPISEDEQFF.